Presented here are 27 T cell receptor beta chains from one specimen sequenced in a study of immune evolution from preneoplasia to lung adenocarcinoma. Assay used: immunoSEQ multiplex PCR; TCRdb lists only in-frame clones, some missing. The sample has 3,600 or so clones; approximately 51% are singletons. The sequencing input was FFPE normal lung tissue adjacent to the tumor. Every receptor here comes from a person aged 45-65 years with lung adenocarcinoma.

This clone was detected only a few times. This rearrangement joins TRBV29-1 to TRBJ2-4, with D possibly matching TRBD1 (6 bases). The ends were cut back, 7 bases at V and 1 base at J, with 11 bases in the middle. This CDR3 comprises 13 residues. Looked up from germline, CDR1 is SQVTM and CDR2 is ANQGSEA. CDR3 nucleotide sequence: TGCAGCGCCGGACAGACGGCCAAAAACATTCAGTACTTC. It translates to CSAGQTAKNIQYF.

The V gene is TRBV10-3, the J gene TRBJ1-4; D gene uncertain. CDR1 and CDR2 (germline): ENHRY, SYGVKD. The CDR3 runs to 15 residues. Trimming cost V 2 bases and J 5 bases, with 12 bases left between them. This CDR3 reads CAISERPAENEKLFF. The CDR3 DNA is TGTGCCATCAGTGAGCGGCCCGCGGAGAATGAAAAACTGTTTTTT.

This chain joins TRBV6-6 and TRBJ1-2; tentative D call: TRBD1 (5 bases). Trimming cost V 6 bases and J 2 bases, with 13 bases left between them. The CDR3 is 14 residues long. Per the germline V gene, CDR1 is MNHNY and CDR2 is SVGAGI (reference sequence). The CDR3: CASSRQIENYGYTF. In DNA, the CDR3 is TGTGCCAGCAGCAGACAGATCGAAAACTATGGCTACACCTTC.

The rearrangement uses TRBV10-2 and TRBJ1-4; D unresolved. The CDR3 runs 13 residues. The V end was cut by 4 bases, the J end by 7 bases, with 10 bases between. The V gene's germline CDR1 is WSHSY and CDR2 SAAADI. The CDR3 bases are TGCGCCAGCAGTGTCGGACCGCTTGAAAAACTGTTTTTT. Translation gives CASSVGPLEKLFF.

The chain uses TRBV9 and TRBJ2-1, with 10 bases lining up with TRBD2. The CDR3 sequence is 15 residues long. The germline gives CDR1 SGDLS, CDR2 YYNGEE. The V gene end was trimmed by 5 bases and the J gene end by 3 bases; junction bases not matched to a gene: 5. The CDR3 protein is CASSASGSIYNEQFF. In DNA, the CDR3 is TGTGCCAGCAGTGCTAGCGGGAGCATCTACAATGAGCAGTTCTTC.

The chain recombines TRBV7-6 with TRBJ2-7; D might be TRBD2 (6 bases). CDR3 length: 13 residues. Trimming shortened V by 4 bases and J by 1 base, and 8 bases separated the two germline ends. Germline assignment: CDR1 SGHVS and CDR2 FNYEAQ. CDR3 nucleotides: TGTGCCAGCAGCTCCGGACTATCCTACGAGCAGTACTTC. This codes for CASSSGLSYEQYF.

This chain links TRBV28 with TRBJ2-3; TRBD1 agrees at 11 bases. The CDR3 length is 16 residues. Germline-derived CDR1 and CDR2 are MDHEN and SYDVKM. J gave up 5 bases and V 7 bases, and 11 bases lay outside the gene matches. The CDR3 nucleotides read TGTGCCAGCATCCCCTTAGGACAGGGGGCCGGAGATACGCAGTATTTT. Amino acid sequence: CASIPLGQGAGDTQYF.

This clone was observed a few times. V is TRBV5-1 and J is TRBJ2-7; D unresolved. In germline, CDR1 is SGHRS, CDR2 YFSETQ. The CDR3 is 15 amino acids. V lost 0 bases and J 2 bases, leaving 12 bases between the germline ends. CDR3: CASSLVQVDPYEQYF. As DNA, the CDR3 is TGCGCCAGCAGCTTGGTTCAGGTCGATCCCTACGAGCAGTACTTC. The whole variable domain, filled in from reference TRBV5-1 and TRBJ2-7, reads KAGVTQTPRYLIKTRGQQVTLSCSPISGHRSVSWYQQTPGQGLQFLFEYFSETQRNKGNFPGRFSGRQFSNSRSEMNVSTLELGDSALYLCASSLVQVDPYEQYFGPGTRLTVT.

The chain is built from TRBV28 and TRBJ2-1; TRBD1 is a possible D gene (5 bases). V was pared by 2 bases and J by 9 bases, with 11 bases between. Looked up from germline, CDR1 is MDHEN and CDR2 is SYDVKM. CDR3 length equals 13 residues. The CDR3 coding sequence is TGTGCCAGCAGTTTACCAGGGTCTGGTGAGCAGTTCTTC. Protein sequence: CASSLPGSGEQFF.

The chain links TRBV28 to TRBJ2-1; 10 nucleotides match TRBD1. Germline values: CDR1 MDHEN, CDR2 SYDVKM. The CDR3 is 13 residues long. V was clipped by 10 bases and J by 8 bases; unmatched bases: 8. DNA of the CDR3: TGTGCCACTAGGGACAGGGGATCCGATGAGCAGTTCTTC. This codes for CATRDRGSDEQFF.

This clone appeared a single time. The rearrangement uses TRBV5-1 and TRBJ2-1, with no clear D. CDR1 SGHRS and CDR2 YFSETQ come from the germline V gene. CDR3 size: 12 residues. V was cut by 4 bases and J by 10 bases, with 12 bases left in between. The DNA of the CDR3 is TGCGCCAGCAGCCCCGAGTTGAGCGAGCAGTTCTTC. Residues: CASSPELSEQFF.

The J gene is TRBJ1-2, the V gene TRBV10-3; D remains unclear. Germline CDR1 ENHRY, CDR2 SYGVKD. CDR3 size: 14 residues. Trimming cost V 6 bases and J 0 bases, with 11 bases left between them. The CDR3 is CAISSKASNYGYTF. The CDR3 coding sequence is TGTGCCATCAGCTCCAAGGCGTCTAACTATGGCTACACCTTC.

This clone was counted once. This sequence joins TRBV11-1 and TRBJ2-5; a weak D match, TRBD1 (6 bases). The CDR3 has 14 amino acids. The V gene lost 0 bases and the J gene lost 4 bases, with 9 bases spanning the gap. Per the germline V gene, CDR1 is SGHAT and CDR2 is FQDESV (reference sequence). The CDR3 reads CASSLAGGLETQYF. The DNA of the CDR3 is TGTGCCAGCAGCTTAGCAGGGGGTCTAGAGACCCAGTACTTC. Full variable domain (rest looked up from reference TRBV11-1 and TRBJ2-5): EAEVAQSPRYKITEKSQAVAFWCDPISGHATLYWYRQILGQGPELLVQFQDESVVDDSQLPKDRFSAERLKGVDSTLKIQPAELGDSAMYLCASSLAGGLETQYFGPGTRLLVL.

The chain has TRBV6-5 and TRBJ2-1, with 7 bases matching TRBD1. CDR1 is MNHEY and CDR2 is SVGAGI in the germline V gene. The CDR3 totals 15 residues. Trimming took 5 bases from V and 3 from J; bases not matched to a gene: 7. The CDR3 region is CASSVVPGGYNEQFF. The CDR3 DNA reads as TGTGCCAGCAGTGTCGTGCCAGGGGGCTACAATGAGCAGTTCTTC.

The rearrangement links TRBV7-9 to TRBJ2-1, with TRBD2 identical over 7 bases. The trim removed 6 bases at V and 8 bases at J, leaving 16 bases unmatched. The CDR3 runs to 16 residues. CDR1 and CDR2 (germline): SEHNR, FQNEAQ (reference sequence). The CDR3 DNA is TGTGCCAGCAGTTACAGCCGACTAGCCGGCGACGATGAGCAGTTCTTC. Its translation is CASSYSRLAGDDEQFF.

This rearrangement joins TRBV28 to TRBJ2-7; D is possibly TRBD2 (5 bases). The CDR3 extends over 14 amino acids. Germline V gene sequence: CDR1 MDHEN, CDR2 SYDVKM. Trimming removed 11 bases from V and 1 base from J, with 18 bases in between. The CDR3 DNA reads TGTGCCGCCCTCCGGCGCGGACTTTCCTACGAGCAGTACTTC. Protein: CAALRRGLSYEQYF.

V gene TRBV19 combines with J gene TRBJ2-5, with D unclear. This CDR3 has 14 residues. Trimming cost V 7 bases and J 2 bases, with 14 bases left between them. Germline CDR1 reads LNHDA; CDR2 reads SQIVND (reference sequence). In DNA, the CDR3 is TGTGCCAGTAAGGACCGAGGCCCGCAAGAGACCCAGTACTTC. It yields the protein CASKDRGPQETQYF.

V gene TRBV7-9 combines with J gene TRBJ1-2, with 10 nucleotides matching TRBD1. The CDR3 sequence is 15 residues long. The germline gives CDR1 SEHNR, CDR2 FQNEAQ (reference sequence). V shed 1 base and J 6 bases; nucleotides not matched to a gene: 5. CDR3 loop: CASSLGTGGVDGYTF. The CDR3 DNA reads as TGTGCCAGCAGCTTAGGGACAGGGGGTGTGGATGGCTACACCTTC. The full variable domain, with the rest looked up from reference TRBV7-9 and TRBJ1-2, is DTGVSQNPRHKITKRGQNVTFRCDPISEHNRLYWYRQTLGQGPEFLTYFQNEAQLEKSRLLSDRFSAERPKGSFSTLEIQRTEQGDSAMYLCASSLGTGGVDGYTFGSGTRLTVV.

This chain joins TRBV30 and TRBJ2-2; 7 bases match TRBD2. CDR3 length equals 15 residues. The germline gives CDR1 GTSNPN, CDR2 SVGIG (reference sequence). Losses at the gene ends were 7 bases for V and 0 bases for J; bases not matched to a gene: 8. For the CDR3, the DNA is TGTGCCTCTTCCGAGCGGGGTGCGAACACCGGGGAGCTGTTTTTT. Its translation is CASSERGANTGELFF.

The gene calls are TRBV5-5 and TRBJ2-7; maybe TRBD1 (6 bases). CDR3 length: 16 residues. Germline V gives CDR1 SGHKS, CDR2 YYEKEE (reference sequence). V lost 2 bases and J lost 2, with 17 bases in between. The CDR3 coding sequence is TGTGCCAGCAGCTTTAAAAGGACAGAATCCACCTACGAGCAGTACTTC. This gives the protein CASSFKRTESTYEQYF.

A few counts support this clone. This sequence joins TRBV18 and TRBJ2-5; perhaps TRBD1 as D (5 bases). The CDR3 has 14 residues. Germline CDR1 is KGHSH and CDR2 is LQKENI. The V end lost 4 bases, the J end lost 1 base, and 10 bases lay between the germline ends. The CDR3 DNA follows: TGTGCCAGCTCACGGGAAGGGGCCCAAGAGACCCAGTACTTC. Its translation: CASSREGAQETQYF.

The rearrangement joins TRBV18 to TRBJ2-1, with 8 bases matching TRBD1. The V gene end was trimmed by 2 bases and the J gene end by 9 bases; junction bases not matched to a gene: 3. This CDR3 contains 13 residues. The germline V gene has CDR1 KGHSH and CDR2 LQKENI. The CDR3: CASSPSRGLEQFF. CDR3 DNA sequence: TGTGCCAGCTCACCAAGCAGGGGGCTTGAGCAGTTCTTC.

This clone was detected a few times. V is TRBV6-5 and J is TRBJ1-3; D gene uncertain. This CDR3 spans 11 amino acids. V lost 5 bases, J lost 4 bases, and 3 bases lay in between. From germline, CDR1 is MNHEY and CDR2 SVGAGI. The CDR3 loop reads CASSVGNTIYF. CDR3 sequence (DNA): TGTGCCAGCAGTGTGGGAAACACCATATATTTT.

This rearrangement joins TRBV7-8 to TRBJ2-7, with D perhaps given as TRBD1 or TRBD2 (6 bases each). The CDR3 covers 15 residues. Trimming took off 7 bases at V and 2 bases at J, with 18 bases between the two ends. Germline V lookup: CDR1 SGHVS, CDR2 FQNEAQ. CDR3 nucleotides: TGTGCCAGCACCATCCGGTCGGGGGCCGCCTACGAGCAGTACTTC. This codes for CASTIRSGAAYEQYF.

The chain has TRBV7-6 and TRBJ2-1; D unresolved. The V and J ends lost 1 base and 3 bases respectively, with 7 bases between them. Germline V CDR1 and CDR2: SGHVS, FNYEAQ. This CDR3 region has 14 residues. The CDR3 DNA reads TGTGCCAGCAGCTTAGGGGGTGTCTACAATGAGCAGTTCTTC. Its translation: CASSLGGVYNEQFF. Variable domain in full (rest from reference TRBV7-6 and TRBJ2-1): GAGVSQSPRYKVTKRGQDVALRCDPISGHVSLYWYRQALGQGPEFLTYFNYEAQQDKSGLPNDRFSAERPEGSISTLTIQRTEQRDSAMYRCASSLGGVYNEQFFGPGTRLTVL.

The chain has TRBV15 and TRBJ2-2; D is unclear. The CDR3 covers 14 residues. Trimming removed 0 bases at V and 7 bases at J, with 9 bases between. CDR1 and CDR2 (germline): LNHNV, YYDKDF (reference sequence). Written as DNA, the CDR3 is TGTGCCACCAGCAGAGATCGGGTGGTCGGGGAGCTGTTTTTT. Translating it yields CATSRDRVVGELFF.

Here the CDR3 DNA reads TGTGCCAGCAGCAGAGATAGCGGGGGGAACACCGGGGAGCTGTTTTTT. It codes for CASSRDSGGNTGELFF. The chain combines TRBV5-4 with TRBJ2-2; 9 bases fit TRBD2. Germline V CDR1 and CDR2: SGHNT, YYREEE (reference sequence). Losses at the gene ends were 4 bases for V and 1 base for J; bases not matched to a gene: 5. The CDR3 totals 16 residues.